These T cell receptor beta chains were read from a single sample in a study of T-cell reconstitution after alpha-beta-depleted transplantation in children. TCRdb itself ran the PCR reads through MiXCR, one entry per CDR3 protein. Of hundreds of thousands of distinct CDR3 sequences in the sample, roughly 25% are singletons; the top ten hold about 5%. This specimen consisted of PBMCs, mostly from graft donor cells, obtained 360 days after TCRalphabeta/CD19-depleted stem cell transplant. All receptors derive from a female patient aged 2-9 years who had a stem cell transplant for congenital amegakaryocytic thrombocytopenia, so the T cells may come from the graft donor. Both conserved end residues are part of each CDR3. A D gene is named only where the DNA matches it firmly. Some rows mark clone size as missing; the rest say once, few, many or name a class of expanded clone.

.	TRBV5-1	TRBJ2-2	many	CASSLDRRTDTGELFF	TGCGCCAGCAGCTTGGACAGGAGGACTGACACCGGGGAGCTGTTTTTT
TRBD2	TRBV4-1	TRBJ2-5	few	CASSQEVRLAEETQYF	TGCGCCAGCAGCCAAGAAGTTAGACTAGCGGAAGAGACCCAGTACTTC
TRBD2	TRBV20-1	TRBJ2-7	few	CSARELKGGRAPQYF	TGCAGTGCTAGAGAGCTAAAAGGTGGGAGGGCCCCGCAGTACTTC
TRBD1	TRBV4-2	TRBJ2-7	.	CASSPGQGTREQYF	TGTGCCAGCAGCCCCGGACAGGGTACAAGGGAGCAGTACTTC
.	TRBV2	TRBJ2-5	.	CASSWILQETQYF	TGTGCCAGCAGTTGGATCCTTCAGGAGACCCAGTACTTC
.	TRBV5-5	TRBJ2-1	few	CASSPAEAGQTRGQFF	TGTGCCAGCAGCCCCGCGGAGGCCGGACAGACAAGAGGGCAGTTCTTC
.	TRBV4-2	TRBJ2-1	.	CASSQPGLNYNEQFF	TGTGCCAGCAGCCAGCCGGGACTCAACTACAATGAGCAGTTCTTC
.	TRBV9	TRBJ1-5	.	CASSVNLVRNQPQHF	TGTGCCAGCAGCGTTAACTTGGTCCGGAATCAGCCCCAGCATTTT
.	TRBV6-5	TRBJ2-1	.	CASNDRGDEQFF	TGTGCCAGCAACGACCGGGGCGATGAGCAGTTCTTC
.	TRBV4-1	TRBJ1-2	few	CASSQERGSNYGYTF	TGCGCCAGCAGCCAAGAAAGGGGGTCTAACTATGGCTACACCTTC
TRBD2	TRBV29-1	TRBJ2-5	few	CSVDGLAGQETQYF	TGCAGCGTTGATGGTTTAGCGGGACAAGAGACCCAGTACTTC
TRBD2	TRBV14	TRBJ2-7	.	CASSRSPRLAGAYEQYF	TGTGCCAGCAGCCGAAGTCCAAGACTAGCGGGGGCCTACGAGCAGTACTTC
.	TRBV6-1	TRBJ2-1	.	CASSESYYYNEQFF	TGTGCCAGCAGTGAAAGCTATTACTACAATGAGCAGTTCTTC
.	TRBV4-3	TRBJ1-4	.	CASSQRRGGPNEKLFF	TGCGCCAGCAGCCAAAGGAGGGGGGGGCCGAATGAAAAACTGTTTTTT
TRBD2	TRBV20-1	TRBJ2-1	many	CSARGLAGVKVFF	TGCAGTGCAAGGGGACTAGCGGGAGTTAAGGTCTTCTTC
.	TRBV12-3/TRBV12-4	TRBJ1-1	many	CASSLSWGNPEAFF	TGTGCCAGCAGTTTATCCTGGGGGAACCCTGAAGCTTTCTTT
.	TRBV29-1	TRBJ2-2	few	CSVATGNTGELFF	TGCAGCGTTGCGACCGGGAACACCGGGGAGCTGTTTTTT
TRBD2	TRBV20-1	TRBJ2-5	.	CSARDPGTGGPAGTQYF	TGCAGTGCTAGAGATCCCGGAACGGGAGGGCCTGCCGGGACCCAGTACTTC
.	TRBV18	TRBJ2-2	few	CASSPPPGKRAGELFF	TGTGCCAGCTCACCACCCCCAGGGAAGAGGGCCGGGGAGCTGTTTTTT
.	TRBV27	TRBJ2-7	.	CASSCPGQDHANTYEQYF	TGTGCCAGCAGTTGTCCGGGACAAGACCACGCAAATACCTACGAGCAGTACTTC
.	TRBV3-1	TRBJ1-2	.	CASSQGGSSNYGYTF	TGTGCCAGCAGCCAAGGAGGGAGCTCTAACTATGGCTACACCTTC
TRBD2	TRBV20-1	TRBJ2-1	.	CSARGSSGRAVSLNEQFF	TGCAGTGCTAGAGGGTCAAGCGGGAGGGCGGTAAGCCTCAATGAGCAGTTCTTC
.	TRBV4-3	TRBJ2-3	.	CASSQEGGSHSTDTQYF	TGCGCCAGCAGCCAGGAGGGTGGTAGTCATAGCACAGATACGCAGTATTTT
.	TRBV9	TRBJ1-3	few	CASSARAPAPVTIYF	TGTGCCAGCAGCGCCCGGGCCCCCGCCCCAGTCACCATATATTTT
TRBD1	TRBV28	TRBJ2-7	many	CASSGWGQRVVRSYEQYF	TGTGCCAGCAGCGGATGGGGACAGAGGGTGGTGAGGTCCTACGAGCAGTACTTC
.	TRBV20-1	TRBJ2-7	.	CSASDRFEQYF	TGCAGTGCTAGTGACAGATTCGAGCAGTACTTC
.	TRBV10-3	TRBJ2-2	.	CAISEGPYDTGELFF	TGTGCCATCAGTGAGGGACCCTACGACACCGGGGAGCTGTTTTTT
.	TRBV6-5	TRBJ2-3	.	CASSYSVAAHSTDTQYF	TGTGCCAGCAGTTACTCGGTAGCGGCCCATAGTACAGATACGCAGTATTTT
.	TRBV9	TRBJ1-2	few	CASSVAFMGGLTAADGYTF	TGTGCCAGCAGCGTAGCTTTTATGGGGGGTCTGACGGCAGCTGATGGCTACACCTTC
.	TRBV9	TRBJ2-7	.	CASSVNGQTRLYEQYF	TGTGCCAGCAGCGTAAACGGACAGACAAGGTTGTACGAGCAGTACTTC
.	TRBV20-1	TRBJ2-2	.	CSARGTNTGELFF	TGCAGTGCTAGAGGGACCAACACCGGGGAGCTGTTTTTT
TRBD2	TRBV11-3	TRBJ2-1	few	CASSLFLILAGEYNEQFF	TGTGCCAGCAGCTTGTTCTTAATACTAGCGGGAGAGTACAATGAGCAGTTCTTC
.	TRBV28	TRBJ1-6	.	CASRSGAEFFGGPNSPLHF	TGTGCCAGCAGATCAGGGGCCGAATTTTTTGGGGGGCCGAATTCACCCCTCCACTTT
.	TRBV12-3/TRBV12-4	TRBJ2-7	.	CASTSSGEIYEQYF	TGTGCCAGCACAAGCAGCGGAGAAATCTACGAGCAGTACTTC
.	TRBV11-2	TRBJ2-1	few	CASSLVKGRHNEQFF	TGTGCCAGCAGCTTAGTTAAAGGGAGGCACAATGAGCAGTTCTTC
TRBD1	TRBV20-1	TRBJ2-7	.	CSAHGTGVSDEQYF	TGCAGTGCTCACGGGACAGGGGTTAGCGACGAGCAGTACTTC
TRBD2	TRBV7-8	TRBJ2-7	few	CASSFYYRAGEFYEQYF	TGTGCCAGCAGCTTTTATTATCGGGCGGGAGAATTCTACGAGCAGTACTTC
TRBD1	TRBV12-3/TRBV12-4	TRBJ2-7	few	CASRPDRDRVGYEQYF	TGTGCCAGCAGGCCGGACCGGGACAGGGTTGGGTACGAGCAGTACTTC
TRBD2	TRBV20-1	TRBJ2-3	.	CSARDLTFASGVDTQYF	TGCAGTGCTAGAGATCTTACTTTCGCTAGCGGGGTCGATACGCAGTATTTT
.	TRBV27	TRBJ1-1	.	CASSLAGGFTEAFF	TGTGCCAGCAGTTTGGCCGGGGGCTTTACTGAAGCTTTCTTT
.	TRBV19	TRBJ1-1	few	CASIGRGVGTEAFF	TGTGCCAGTATTGGCAGGGGTGTGGGGACTGAAGCTTTCTTT
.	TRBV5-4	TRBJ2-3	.	CASSFSFSLRDTQYF	TGTGCCAGCAGCTTCTCGTTTTCTTTACGGGATACGCAGTATTTT
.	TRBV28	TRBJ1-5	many	CASSLRQGSNQPQHF	TGTGCCAGCAGTTTAAGGCAGGGTAGCAATCAGCCCCAGCATTTT
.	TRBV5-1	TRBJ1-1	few	CASSQTLVNTEAFF	TGCGCCAGCAGCCAGACTCTGGTGAACACTGAAGCTTTCTTT
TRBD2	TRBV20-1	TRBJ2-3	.	CSARAEDRAGGITDTQYF	TGCAGTGCTAGAGCCGAAGACCGAGCGGGAGGAATCACAGATACGCAGTATTTT
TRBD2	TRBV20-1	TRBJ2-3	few	CSASGFAGGPKDTQYF	TGCAGTGCTAGTGGATTCGCGGGGGGGCCGAAAGATACGCAGTATTTT
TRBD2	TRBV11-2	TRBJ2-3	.	CASSFIGTTHTDTQYF	TGTGCCAGCAGCTTTATTGGGACTACACACACAGATACGCAGTATTTT
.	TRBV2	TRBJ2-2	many	CAQSQAPANTGELFF	TGTGCCCAATCACAGGCACCGGCGAACACCGGGGAGCTGTTTTTT
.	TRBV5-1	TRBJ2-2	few	CASSLVLAEPYGELFF	TGCGCCAGCAGCTTGGTGTTAGCGGAACCGTACGGGGAGCTGTTTTTT
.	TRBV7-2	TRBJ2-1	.	CASSFESLNEQFF	TGTGCCAGCAGCTTTGAGTCCCTCAATGAGCAGTTCTTC
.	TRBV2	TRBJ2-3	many	CASSVESRTQYF	TGTGCCAGCAGTGTCGAAAGCCGTACGCAGTATTTT
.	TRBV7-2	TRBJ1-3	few	CASSLAGNTIYF	TGTGCCAGCAGCTTAGCTGGAAACACCATATATTTT
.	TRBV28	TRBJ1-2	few	CASSLRQPYGYTF	TGTGCCAGCAGTTTAAGGCAGCCCTATGGCTACACCTTC
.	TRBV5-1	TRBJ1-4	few	CASSLTGTNEKLFF	TGCGCCAGCAGCTTGACAGGGACTAATGAAAAACTGTTTTTT